This TCR beta chain was observed in a study of blood T cells in healthy people across ages. V dropped 7 bases and J dropped 8; count of bases not matched to a gene: 6. CDR1 and CDR2 (germline): SGDLS, YYNGEE. The CDR3 loop spans 12 amino acids. Many counts were recorded for this clonotype. The use of a sample-barcoded 5' primer and a J-beta primer mix characterized a second PCR of roughly 7 to 12 cycles. Any given sample supplied a minimum of 2.5 million CDR3-containing paired-end reads. TCRdb independently ran MiXCR on the 5' RACE reads; one entry per CDR3 protein. The table has around 1,000,000 distinct CDR3 sequences, roughly a quarter seen once. PBMCs, at least 6 million per sample, were isolated. This sample also belongs to another study, concerning T cells of mothers and their children.

The TCR comes from a girl aged 2 to 10 in good health. The sequenced material came from blood. The genes are TRBV9 and TRBJ2-1, with 7 bases that match TRBD2. The CDR3 DNA is TGTGCCAGCGCGGGACTATCGGATGAGCAGTTCTTC. Its protein product is CASAGLSDEQFF. The complete variable domain, with remaining parts taken from reference TRBV9 and TRBJ2-1, reads DSGVTQTPKHLITATGQRVTLRCSPRSGDLSVYWYQQSLDQGLQFLIQYYNGEERAKGNILERFSAQQFPDLHSELNLSSLELGDSALYFCASAGLSDEQFFGPGTRLTVL.